A single sample gave rise to the 16 T cell receptor beta chains below, sequenced in a study of blood T cell repertoires in COVID-19. Data came from immunoSEQ multiplex PCR; TCRdb stores just in-frame clones and leaves some out. This table holds around 310,000 clones, 85% to 90% found once. The sample consisted of peripheral blood. These receptors were obtained from a woman in her 40s with COVID-19, enrolled during active disease.

The chain employs TRBV7-2 and TRBJ2-1; D might be TRBD1 (5 bases). V lost 1 base and J lost 4, with 17 bases in between. Germline lookup yields CDR1 SGHTA and CDR2 FQGNSA. CDR3 length equals 17 residues. The CDR3 coding sequence is TGTGCCAGCAGCTTAGTGGTTGCAAAGGGGCTTTACAATGAGCAGTTCTTC. Its translation: CASSLVVAKGLYNEQFF.

The chain combines TRBV6-2 or TRBV6-3 with TRBJ2-5; D remains ambiguous. Germline-derived CDR1 and CDR2 are MNHEY and SVGEGT. The CDR3 loop spans 14 amino acids. The V and J ends lost 1 base and 1 base respectively, with 7 bases between them. CDR3 sequence reads: CASSYYSPQETQYF. CDR3 DNA sequence: TGTGCCAGCAGTTACTACTCGCCCCAAGAGACCCAGTACTTC.

V usage is TRBV29-1 and J usage is TRBJ1-2; TRBD1 matches at 7 bases. The CDR3 length is 14 residues. The V and J ends lost 2 bases and 4 bases, in that order; junction bases with no gene match: 7. CDR1 is SQVTM and CDR2 is ANQGSEA in the germline V gene. DNA of the CDR3: TGCAGCGTTGAAACGACAGGGCTCTCCTATGGCTACACCTTC. Translated: CSVETTGLSYGYTF.

The chain couples TRBV4-1 to TRBJ2-2; 9 positions match TRBD2. Germline CDR1 and CDR2: MGHRA and YSYEKL. V lost 4 bases, J lost 4 bases, and 7 bases stayed unmatched. There are 16 residues in the CDR3. CDR3 DNA sequence: TGCGCCAGCAGCCGGGTAGCGGGGGCCTTCACCGGGGAGCTGTTTTTT. Protein sequence: CASSRVAGAFTGELFF.

This sequence joins TRBV6-5 and TRBJ2-1, with a tentative D call TRBD2 (7 bases). The V end was cut by 7 bases, the J end by 2 bases, with 12 bases between. This CDR3 region has 14 residues. CDR1 is MNHEY and CDR2 is SVGAGI in the germline V gene. CDR3 DNA: TGTGCCAGCACGGGGGCGGGGGCCTACAATGAGCAGTTCTTC. It translates to CASTGAGAYNEQFF.

The chain recombines TRBV9 with TRBJ1-2; D is possibly TRBD1 (5 bases). The germline gives CDR1 SGDLS, CDR2 YYNGEE. The CDR3 totals 16 residues. V lost 0 bases and J lost 4, with 16 bases in between. The CDR3 DNA reads TGTGCCAGCAGCGTAGAGGGTGTGGGGGGACTCTATGGCTACACCTTC. This sequence encodes CASSVEGVGGLYGYTF.

The rearrangement uses TRBV5-5 and TRBJ1-1; a possible D gene is TRBD1 (5 bases). The CDR3 is made up of 14 amino acids. Looked up from germline, CDR1 is SGHKS and CDR2 is YYEKEE (reference sequence). V shed 1 base and J shed 1 base, with 8 bases lying between them. The CDR3 loop is CASSLIGGNTEAFF. CDR3 sequence (DNA): TGTGCCAGCAGCTTGATCGGGGGGAACACTGAAGCTTTCTTT.

The genes are TRBV3-1 (or the pseudogene TRBV3-2) and TRBJ2-1; 12 bases align to TRBD2. Trimming at V came to 5 bases and at J to 13 bases, leaving 15 bases not matched to a gene. CDR1 is LGHDT, CDR2 YNNKEL, per germline (reference sequence). The CDR3 spans 16 residues. The CDR3 protein is CASSKLTSGRSVKQFF. In DNA form, the CDR3 reads TGTGCCAGCAGCAAATTGACTAGCGGGAGATCAGTAAAACAGTTCTTC.

The chain is built from TRBV5-1 and TRBJ1-1; weak D call: TRBD1 (6 bases). Germline lookup yields CDR1 SGHRS and CDR2 YFSETQ. Trimming left V 0 bases short and J 4 bases short, with 16 bases between. This CDR3 contains 16 residues. The CDR3 DNA reads as TGCGCCAGCAGCTTGGTCGGCGGGGGCGCACCCACTGAAGCTTTCTTT. Translating it yields CASSLVGGGAPTEAFF.

The rearrangement uses TRBV7-9 and TRBJ2-7, with D possibly matching TRBD2 (6 bases). The CDR3 length is 14 residues. Trimming cost V 5 bases and J 2 bases, with 13 bases left between them. The germline CDR1 and CDR2 sequences are SEHNR and FQNEAQ (reference sequence). The CDR3 is CASSAGTGTYEQYF. CDR3 nucleotides: TGTGCCAGCAGCGCCGGGACTGGTACCTACGAGCAGTACTTC.

The gene calls are TRBV7-2 and TRBJ1-5, with 7 bases identical to TRBD1. V trimming: 5 bases; J trimming: 2 bases; junction bases outside the gene matches: 6. From germline, CDR1 is SGHTA and CDR2 FQGNSA. The length of the CDR3 is 15 residues. Here the CDR3 reads CASSRQGTGNQPQHF. CDR3 nucleotide sequence: TGTGCCAGCAGCAGACAGGGCACGGGCAATCAGCCCCAGCATTTT.

The chain is built from TRBV5-5 and TRBJ2-7; possible D gene TRBD1, 6 bases. The CDR3 contains 14 residues. CDR1 is SGHKS, CDR2 YYEKEE, per germline (reference sequence). The V and J ends lost 3 bases and 2 bases respectively, with 12 bases between them. The CDR3 DNA sequence: TGTGCCAGCAGCTCCCAGGGGCTCGCCTACGAGCAGTACTTC. Protein sequence: CASSSQGLAYEQYF.

The CDR3 region is CASSLGQGNREKLFF. In DNA form, the CDR3 reads TGTGCCAGCAGCTTAGGGCAGGGCAACCGAGAAAAACTGTTTTTT. The chain recombines TRBV7-9 with TRBJ1-4; TRBD1 is a possible D gene (5 bases). The CDR3 sequence is 15 residues long. Trimming left V 1 base short and J 8 bases short, with 14 bases between. The V gene's germline CDR1 is SEHNR and CDR2 FQNEAQ (reference sequence).

This clone has a single count. J is TRBJ2-1 and V is TRBV19; TRBD2 matches at 10 bases. The CDR3 covers 17 residues. Trimming removed 4 bases from V and 7 bases from J; junction bases left unmatched: 13. Germline V CDR1 and CDR2: LNHDA, SQIVND (reference sequence). The CDR3 reads CASSSPGVAGGKNEQFF. The CDR3, as DNA: TGTGCCAGTAGTAGCCCCGGGGTAGCGGGAGGTAAGAATGAGCAGTTCTTC.

The chain is built from TRBV25-1 and TRBJ1-2; no reliable D call. The CDR3 runs to 12 residues. V lost 2 bases to trimming and J lost 4 bases, with 5 bases between them. Germline CDR1 and CDR2: MGHDK and SYGVNS. CDR3 region: CASSETAYGYTF. CDR3 in DNA: TGTGCCAGCAGTGAAACAGCCTATGGCTACACCTTC.

The V call is TRBV28, the J call TRBJ1-1, with 10 positions matching TRBD1. The CDR3 is 15 amino acids. CDR1 is MDHEN and CDR2 is SYDVKM in the germline V gene. V was pared by 5 bases and J by 5 bases, with 8 bases of the junction left unmatched. CDR3 coding DNA: TGTGCCAGCAGTCTCCGGGGACAGGGGTATACTGAAGCTTTCTTT. Its translation: CASSLRGQGYTEAFF.